Below are 16 T cell receptor beta chains sequenced from a single sample in a study of cytomegalovirus exposure and HLA in healthy donors (dated by TCRdb to about 2017). The library was produced with the immunoSEQ multiplex PCR assay. This is the immuneACCESS table as TCRdb keeps it, with only in-frame sequences that have V and J called. A part of the clones is gone; compared with another copy, unresolved V genes explain less than half, and the rest is unexplained. This sample comprises about 160,000 clones, roughly 84% of them detected only once. 10% of the sample rests with the top ten. The specimen was PBMCs. These receptors came from a man younger than 40 in good health and CMV-seropositive.

The J gene is TRBJ2-7, the V gene TRBV7-8; 8 bases line up with TRBD2. This CDR3 has 15 residues. From germline, CDR1 is SGHVS and CDR2 FQNEAQ. With V trimmed by 3 bases and J by 2 bases, 6 bases remained unmatched. The CDR3 region is CASSFVAGKTYEQYF. In DNA form, the CDR3 reads TGTGCCAGCAGCTTCGTAGCGGGGAAAACCTACGAGCAGTACTTC. The full variable domain, with the rest looked up from reference TRBV7-8 and TRBJ2-7, is GAGVSQSPRYKVAKRGQDVALRCDPISGHVSLFWYQQALGQGPEFLTYFQNEAQLDKSGLPSDRFFAERPEGSVSTLKIQRTQQEDSAVYLCASSFVAGKTYEQYFGPGTRLTVT.

V is TRBV5-1 and J is TRBJ1-2; 9 bases map to TRBD1. The junction had 11 bases not matched to a gene; V was cut back by 2 bases and J by 0 bases. Germline CDR1 and CDR2: SGHRS and YFSETQ. CDR3 size: 18 residues. The DNA of the CDR3 is TGCGCCAGCAGCTTCACCCGGACAGGGGAGATATCTAACTATGGCTACACCTTC. Its translation: CASSFTRTGEISNYGYTF.

The genes are TRBV29-1 and TRBJ2-3; TRBD2 matches at 13 bases. The ends lost 0 bases at V and 4 bases at J; junction bases unmatched: 1. The CDR3 extends over 15 amino acids. Germline loops: CDR1 SQVTM, CDR2 ANQGSEA. The DNA of the CDR3 is TGCAGCGTTGAAGAAACTAGCGGGGGGGCAGATACGCAGTATTTT. It is translated as CSVEETSGGADTQYF.

The rearrangement joins TRBV5-6 to TRBJ1-4, with TRBD1 identical over 11 bases. The CDR3 length is 16 residues. CDR1 and CDR2 (germline): SGHDT, YYEEEE. The J segment lost 0 bases and the V segment lost 3 bases, leaving 1 base of the junction unmatched. The CDR3 loop reads CASSSGQGATNEKLFF. In nucleotides, the CDR3 is TGTGCCAGCAGCTCGGGACAGGGGGCAACTAATGAAAAACTGTTTTTT.

This clone was observed once. CDR3: CASRVGGLREQYF. Written as DNA, the CDR3 is TGTGCCAGCAGGGTAGGGGGCCTTCGCGAGCAGTACTTC. The V call is TRBV28, the J call TRBJ2-7; TRBD1 aligns across 7 bases. From germline, CDR1 is MDHEN and CDR2 SYDVKM. The CDR3 loop spans 13 amino acids. With 6 bases clipped from V and 6 bases from J, the junction kept 8 bases outside the gene matches.

This clone was detected only once. The chain combines TRBV4-3 with TRBJ1-5; tentatively, D is TRBD1 (6 bases). CDR3 length equals 15 residues. The V end was cut by 2 bases, the J end by 1 base, with 9 bases between. Per the germline V gene, CDR1 is LGHNA and CDR2 is YSLEER. CDR3 DNA: TGCGCCAGCAGCCAATCGGACAGAAGCAATCAGCCCCAGCATTTT. Translation: CASSQSDRSNQPQHF.

The chain has TRBV6-5 and TRBJ2-7; the match to TRBD2 covers 7 bases. From germline, CDR1 is MNHEY and CDR2 SVGAGI. The CDR3 is 13 residues long. V dropped 4 bases and J dropped 7; count of bases not matched to a gene: 7. CDR3 sequence reads: CASSFQREREQYF. The DNA for the CDR3 is TGTGCCAGCAGTTTCCAGCGGGAACGGGAGCAGTACTTC.

The chain joins TRBV19 to TRBJ2-1; 7 positions match TRBD2. The CDR3 has 13 residues. The V and J ends lost 7 bases and 8 bases, in that order; junction bases with no gene match: 8. Germline V lookup: CDR1 LNHDA, CDR2 SQIVND (reference sequence). DNA for the CDR3: TGTGCCAGTACCGATGGACTAGGCGATGAGCAGTTCTTC. Amino acids: CASTDGLGDEQFF.

The chain combines TRBV7-8 with TRBJ1-2; TRBD1 aligns across 8 bases. The CDR3 spans 15 residues. Looked up from germline, CDR1 is SGHVS and CDR2 is FQNEAQ. Germline trimming cut 1 base from V and 2 bases from J; bases unmatched to any gene: 3. The CDR3 coding sequence is TGTGCCAGCAGCTTAGTAGGACAGGGAAACTATGGCTACACCTTC. Amino acid sequence: CASSLVGQGNYGYTF.

The genes are TRBV11-2 and TRBJ2-7, with D possibly TRBD2 on 6 matching bases. Deletions cut 1 base from V and 0 bases from J, with 7 bases between. Germline CDR1 and CDR2: SGHAT and FQNNGV. This CDR3 spans 14 amino acids. CDR3 DNA: TGTGCCAGCAGCTTAGCGGGAGACTCCTACGAGCAGTACTTC. This gives the protein CASSLAGDSYEQYF.

The V and J genes are TRBV5-1 and TRBJ1-5, with 7 bases matching TRBD1. Germline values: CDR1 SGHRS, CDR2 YFSETQ. V was pared by 4 bases and J by 0 bases, with 7 bases of the junction left unmatched. CDR3 length: 16 amino acids. The DNA for the CDR3 is TGCGCCAGCAGCCCGGGGGACAGCCTTAGCAATCAGCCCCAGCATTTT. Its translation: CASSPGDSLSNQPQHF. The whole variable domain, remainder taken from reference TRBV5-1 and TRBJ1-5, is KAGVTQTPRYLIKTRGQQVTLSCSPISGHRSVSWYQQTPGQGLQFLFEYFSETQRNKGNFPGRFSGRQFSNSRSEMNVSTLELGDSALYLCASSPGDSLSNQPQHFGDGTRLSIL.

The genes are TRBV15 and TRBJ2-5; a weak D match, TRBD2 (7 bases). Trimming cost V 3 bases and J 2 bases, with 13 bases left between them. This CDR3 comprises 15 residues. CDR1 LNHNV and CDR2 YYDKDF come from the germline V gene (reference sequence). The CDR3 DNA reads TGTGCCACCAGCAGGGCGGGGGCCATTCAAGAGACCCAGTACTTC. Residues: CATSRAGAIQETQYF.

The V gene is TRBV19, the J gene TRBJ2-3, with 9 nucleotides matching TRBD2. The CDR3 consists of 15 residues. The germline gives CDR1 LNHDA, CDR2 SQIVND (reference sequence). V shed 5 bases and J 0 bases; nucleotides not matched to a gene: 3. CDR3 sequence: CASSLTSGSTDTQYF. The CDR3 DNA reads TGTGCCAGTAGTCTGACTAGCGGAAGCACAGATACGCAGTATTTT. Full variable domain (outside the CDR3, taken from reference TRBV19 and TRBJ2-3): DGGITQSPKYLFRKEGQNVTLSCEQNLNHDAMYWYRQDPGQGLRLIYYSQIVNDFQKGDIAEGYSVSREKKESFPLTVTSAQKNPTAFYLCASSLTSGSTDTQYFGPGTRLTVL.

The J gene is TRBJ1-1, the V gene TRBV6-1; the match to TRBD1 covers 7 bases. In germline, CDR1 is MNHNS, CDR2 SASEGT. The CDR3 sequence is 13 residues long. The V segment lost 7 bases and the J segment 3 bases; nucleotides outside the gene matches: 5. CDR3 region: CASTIQGHTEAFF. CDR3 nucleotide sequence: TGTGCCAGCACCATACAGGGGCACACTGAAGCTTTCTTT.

Here the CDR3 reads CASRHQDYGYTF. CDR3 DNA: TGTGCCAGCAGACATCAGGACTATGGCTACACCTTC. The chain recombines TRBV28 with TRBJ1-2; the D is unclear. This CDR3 has 12 amino acids. In germline, CDR1 is MDHEN, CDR2 SYDVKM. V shed 6 bases and J shed 3 bases, with 8 bases lying between them.

V usage is TRBV5-4 and J usage is TRBJ2-2, with D possibly matching TRBD2 (6 bases). V lost 10 bases and J 4 bases, leaving 14 bases between the germline ends. Germline V gene sequence: CDR1 SGHNT, CDR2 YYREEE (reference sequence). This CDR3 is 13 amino acids long. The CDR3 is CASRWGVTGELFF. The CDR3 bases are TGTGCCTCGAGGTGGGGGGTCACCGGGGAGCTGTTTTTT.